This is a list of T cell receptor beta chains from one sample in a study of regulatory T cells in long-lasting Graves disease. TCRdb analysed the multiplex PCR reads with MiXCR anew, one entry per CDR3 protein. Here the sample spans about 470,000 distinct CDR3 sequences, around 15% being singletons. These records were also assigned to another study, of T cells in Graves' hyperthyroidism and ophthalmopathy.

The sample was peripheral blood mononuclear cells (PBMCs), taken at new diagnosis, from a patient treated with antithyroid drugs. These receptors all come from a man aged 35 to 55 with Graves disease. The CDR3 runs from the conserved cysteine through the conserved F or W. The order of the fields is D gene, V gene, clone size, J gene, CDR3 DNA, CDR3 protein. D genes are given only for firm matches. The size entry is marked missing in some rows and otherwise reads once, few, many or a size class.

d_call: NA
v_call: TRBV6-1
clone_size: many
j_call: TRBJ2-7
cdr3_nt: TGTGCCAGCAGTGAAGCTTGGTCCTACGAGCAGTACTTC
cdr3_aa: CASSEAWSYEQYF

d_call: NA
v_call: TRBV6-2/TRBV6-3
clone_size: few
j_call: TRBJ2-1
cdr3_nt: TGTGCCAGCAGCGTAATGCCGCCGAGCTCCTACAATGAGCAGTTCTTC
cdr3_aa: CASSVMPPSSYNEQFF

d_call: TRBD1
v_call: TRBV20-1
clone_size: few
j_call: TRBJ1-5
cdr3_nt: TGCAGTGCCACGAGTTTTACAGGGGAATATCAGCCCCAGCATTTT
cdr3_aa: CSATSFTGEYQPQHF

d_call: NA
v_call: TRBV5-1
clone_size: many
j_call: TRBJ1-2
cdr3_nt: TGCGCCAGCAGCTTGGTAAATGGGGGCGGCGGCTACACCTTC
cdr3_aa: CASSLVNGGGGYTF

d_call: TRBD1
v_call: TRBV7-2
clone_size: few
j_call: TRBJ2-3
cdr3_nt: TGTGCCAGCAGCTTCCCGGTGGGACAGGGGGGGGCAGATACGCAGTATTTT
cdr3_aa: CASSFPVGQGGADTQYF

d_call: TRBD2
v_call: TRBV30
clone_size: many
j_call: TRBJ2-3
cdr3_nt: TGTGCCTGGAGTGTTAGCGGGAGGGCCGGAGATACGCAGTATTTT
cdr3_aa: CAWSVSGRAGDTQYF

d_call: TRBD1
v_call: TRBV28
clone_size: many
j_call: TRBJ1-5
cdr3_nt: TGTGCCAGCAGCCCTGACAGGGCAGGTCAGCCCCAGCATTTT
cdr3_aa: CASSPDRAGQPQHF

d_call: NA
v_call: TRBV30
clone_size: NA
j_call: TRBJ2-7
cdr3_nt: TGTGCCTGGCGGCCCTCCCTAGGGGGCTCCTACGAGCAGTACTTC
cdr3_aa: CAWRPSLGGSYEQYF

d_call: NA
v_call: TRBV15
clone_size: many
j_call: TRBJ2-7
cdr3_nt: TGTGCCACCAGCAGAGATGTACCCTACGAGCAGTACTTC
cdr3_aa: CATSRDVPYEQYF

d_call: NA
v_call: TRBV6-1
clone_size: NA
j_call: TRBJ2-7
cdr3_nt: TGTGCCAGCAGTAAGGAGGACACCATGTTCTCCTACGAGCAGTACTTC
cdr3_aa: CASSKEDTMFSYEQYF

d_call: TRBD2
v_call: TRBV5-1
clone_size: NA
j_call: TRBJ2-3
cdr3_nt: TGCGCCAGCAGCTTGGAACTAGCGGGAGTCGCAGATACGCAGTATTTT
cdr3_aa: CASSLELAGVADTQYF

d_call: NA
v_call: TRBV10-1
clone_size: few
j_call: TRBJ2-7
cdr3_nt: TGCGCCAGCAGTGATCGTCGGGAGACCTACGAGCAGTACTTC
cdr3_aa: CASSDRRETYEQYF

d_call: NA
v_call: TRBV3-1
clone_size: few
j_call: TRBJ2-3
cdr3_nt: TGTGCCTGCAGCAACACAGATACGCAGTATTTT
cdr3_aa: CACSNTDTQYF

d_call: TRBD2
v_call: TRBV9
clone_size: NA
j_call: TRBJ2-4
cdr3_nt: TGTGCCAGCAGCGCGGGGACTAGCGGCGACAAAAACATTCAGTACTTC
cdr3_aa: CASSAGTSGDKNIQYF

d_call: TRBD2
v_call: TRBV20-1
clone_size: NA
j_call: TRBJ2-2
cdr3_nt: TGCAGTGCGTCCGGACTAGCGGGAGCCCTAAACACCGGGGAGCTGTTTTTT
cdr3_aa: CSASGLAGALNTGELFF

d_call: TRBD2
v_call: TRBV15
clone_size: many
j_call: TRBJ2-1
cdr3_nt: TGTGCCACCAGCAGAGAAGGCGGGAGAGGCGAGCAGTTCTTC
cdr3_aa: CATSREGGRGEQFF

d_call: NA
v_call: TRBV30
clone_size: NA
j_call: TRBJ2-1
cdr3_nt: TGTGCCTGGAGTGAGGGAGTCTACAATGAGCAGTTCTTC
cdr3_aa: CAWSEGVYNEQFF

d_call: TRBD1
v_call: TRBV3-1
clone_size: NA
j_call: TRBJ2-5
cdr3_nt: TGTGCCAGCAGCCGGGACAGTTTTACAGAGACCCAGTACTTC
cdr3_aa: CASSRDSFTETQYF

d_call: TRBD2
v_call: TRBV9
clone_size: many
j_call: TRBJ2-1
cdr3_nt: TGTGCCAGCAGCCTTCTTCCTAGCGGTTACAATGAGCAGTTCTTC
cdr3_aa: CASSLLPSGYNEQFF

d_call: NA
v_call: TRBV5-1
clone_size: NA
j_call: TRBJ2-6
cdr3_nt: TGCGCCAGCAGCTTGTCGTGGCTTGGGGCCAACGTCCTGACTTTC
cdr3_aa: CASSLSWLGANVLTF

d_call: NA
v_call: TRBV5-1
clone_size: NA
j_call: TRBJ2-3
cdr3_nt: TGCGCCAGCAGAGAGACGGCCACAGATACGCAGTATTTT
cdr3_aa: CASRETATDTQYF

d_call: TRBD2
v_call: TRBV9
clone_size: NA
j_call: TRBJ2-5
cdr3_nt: TGTGCCAGCAGCCCGCGACTAGCCCAAGAGACCCAGTACTTC
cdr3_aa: CASSPRLAQETQYF

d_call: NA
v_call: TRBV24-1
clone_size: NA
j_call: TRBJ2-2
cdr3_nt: TGTGCCACCAGTGACTACATCGTAAACACCGGGGAGCTGTTTTTT
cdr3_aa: CATSDYIVNTGELFF

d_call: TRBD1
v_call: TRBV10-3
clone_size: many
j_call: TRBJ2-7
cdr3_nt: TGTGCCATCAGTGAGTCGCCGTTGGGACAGGAAAAAAACGAGCAGTACTTC
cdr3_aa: CAISESPLGQEKNEQYF

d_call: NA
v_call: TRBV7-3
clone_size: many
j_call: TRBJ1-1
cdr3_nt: TGTGCCAGCAGCCCGGACATCATGAACACTGAAGCTTTCTTT
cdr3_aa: CASSPDIMNTEAFF

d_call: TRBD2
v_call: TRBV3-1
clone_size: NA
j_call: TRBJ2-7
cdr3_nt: TGTGCCAGCAGCCAGAGCGGGGCCCGCAGAAGTTACGAGCAGTACTTC
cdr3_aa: CASSQSGARRSYEQYF

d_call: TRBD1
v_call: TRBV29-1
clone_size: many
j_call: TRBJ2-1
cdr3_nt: TGCAGCACGAGTACCGGGACAGGGGGCGCCTACAATGAGCAGTTCTTC
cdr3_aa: CSTSTGTGGAYNEQFF

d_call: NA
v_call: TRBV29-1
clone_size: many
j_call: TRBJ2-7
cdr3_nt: TGCAGCGTTGCGGTGGGGACCGAGCAGTACTTC
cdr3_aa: CSVAVGTEQYF

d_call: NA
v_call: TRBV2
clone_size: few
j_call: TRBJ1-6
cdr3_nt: TGTGCCAGCAGTGAAAAAACCACAGGGATAACCTATAATTCACCCCTCCACTTT
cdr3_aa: CASSEKTTGITYNSPLHF

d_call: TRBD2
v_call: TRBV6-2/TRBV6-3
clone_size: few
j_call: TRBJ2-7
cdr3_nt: TGTGCCAGCAGTGTTGACGGGGGGTGGTACGAGCAGTACTTC
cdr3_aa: CASSVDGGWYEQYF

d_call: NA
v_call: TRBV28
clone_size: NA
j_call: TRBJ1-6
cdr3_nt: TGTGCCAGCACCATGGGGATGGCGCCGAATTCACCCCTCCACTTT
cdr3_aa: CASTMGMAPNSPLHF

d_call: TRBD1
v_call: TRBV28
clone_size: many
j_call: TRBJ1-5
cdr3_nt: TGTGCCAGCAGTTTGTGGACAGGTAATCAGCCCCAGCATTTT
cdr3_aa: CASSLWTGNQPQHF

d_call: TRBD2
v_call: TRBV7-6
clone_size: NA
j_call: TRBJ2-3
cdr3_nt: TGTGCCAGCAGCTTAGGTAGCGGGGGAAGCACAGATACGCAGTATTTT
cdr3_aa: CASSLGSGGSTDTQYF

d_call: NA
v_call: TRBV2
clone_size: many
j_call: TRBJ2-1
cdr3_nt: TGTGCCAGCAGTGAAGCGCTTCGGGGGTATGAGCAGTTCTTC
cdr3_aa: CASSEALRGYEQFF

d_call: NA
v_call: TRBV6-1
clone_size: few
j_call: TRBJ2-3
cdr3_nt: TGTGCCAGCCCTCCTCTAGAATTTCGTTCTAGCACAGATACGCAGTATTTT
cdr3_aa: CASPPLEFRSSTDTQYF

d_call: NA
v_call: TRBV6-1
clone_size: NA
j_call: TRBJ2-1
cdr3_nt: TGTGCCAGCTCGGTAGCAGACTACAATGAGCAGTTCTTC
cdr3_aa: CASSVADYNEQFF

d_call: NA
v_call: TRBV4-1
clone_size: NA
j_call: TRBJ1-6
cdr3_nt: TGCGCCAGCAGCCAATGGGACCCGACGAGCTCCTATAATTCACCCCTCCACTTT
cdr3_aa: CASSQWDPTSSYNSPLHF

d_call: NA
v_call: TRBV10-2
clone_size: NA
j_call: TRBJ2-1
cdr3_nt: TGCGCCAGCAGTGAGTCGACCCGTATTCCGTACAATGAGCAGTTCTTC
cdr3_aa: CASSESTRIPYNEQFF

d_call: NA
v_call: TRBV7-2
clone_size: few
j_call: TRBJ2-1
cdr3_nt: TGTGCCAGCAGCTCGTTTAGCGAAAATGAGCAGTTCTTC
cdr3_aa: CASSSFSENEQFF

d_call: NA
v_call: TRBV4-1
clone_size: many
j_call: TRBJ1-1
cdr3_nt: TGCGCCAGCAGCCGCACCCAGGACACTGAAGCTTTCTTT
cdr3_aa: CASSRTQDTEAFF

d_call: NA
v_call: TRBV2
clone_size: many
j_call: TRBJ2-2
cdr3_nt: TGTGCCAGCAGTGAAGCGATAGCCATTACCGGGGAGCTGTTTTTT
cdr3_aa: CASSEAIAITGELFF

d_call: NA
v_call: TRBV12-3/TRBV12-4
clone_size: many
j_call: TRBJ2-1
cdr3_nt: TGTGCCAGCACCTCTCGATCCAATGAGCAGTTCTTC
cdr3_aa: CASTSRSNEQFF

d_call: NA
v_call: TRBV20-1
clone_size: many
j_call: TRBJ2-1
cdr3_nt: TGCAGTGCTGAACGGGACCAGAGCTCCTACAATGAGCAGTTCTTC
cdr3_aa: CSAERDQSSYNEQFF

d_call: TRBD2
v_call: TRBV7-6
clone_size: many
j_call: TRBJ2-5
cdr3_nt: TGTGCCAGCAGCTGGGGTGGCGGGGGAATGCAAGAGACCCAGTACTTC
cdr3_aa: CASSWGGGGMQETQYF

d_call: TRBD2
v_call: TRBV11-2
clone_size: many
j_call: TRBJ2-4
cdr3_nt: TGTGCCAGCAGCCCCTCGGTTTGGGAGGGGCTAACCCGTCGTAACGTGGCCAAAAACATTCAGTACTTC
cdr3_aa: CASSPSVWEGLTRRNVAKNIQYF

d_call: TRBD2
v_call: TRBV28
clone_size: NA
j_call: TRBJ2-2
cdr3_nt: TGTGCCAGCAGTATACTACGGGGGGGCGTGCGGACCGGGGAGCTGTTTTTT
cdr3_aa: CASSILRGGVRTGELFF